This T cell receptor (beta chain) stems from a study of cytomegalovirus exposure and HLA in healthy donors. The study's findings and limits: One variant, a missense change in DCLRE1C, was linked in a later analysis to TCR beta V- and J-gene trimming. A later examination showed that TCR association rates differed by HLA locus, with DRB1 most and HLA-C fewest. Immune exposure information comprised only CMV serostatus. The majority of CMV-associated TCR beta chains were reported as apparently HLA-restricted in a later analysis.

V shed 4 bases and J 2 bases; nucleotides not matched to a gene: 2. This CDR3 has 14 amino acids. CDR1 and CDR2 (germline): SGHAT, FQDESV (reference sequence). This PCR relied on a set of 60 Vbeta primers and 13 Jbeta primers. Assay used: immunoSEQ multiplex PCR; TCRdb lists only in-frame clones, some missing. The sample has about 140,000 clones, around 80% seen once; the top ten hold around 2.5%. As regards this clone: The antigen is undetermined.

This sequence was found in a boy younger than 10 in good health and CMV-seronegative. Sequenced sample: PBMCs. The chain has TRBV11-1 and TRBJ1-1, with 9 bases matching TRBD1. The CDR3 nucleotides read TGTGCCAGCAGCTGGGGACAGGGAAACACTGAAGCTTTCTTT. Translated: CASSWGQGNTEAFF. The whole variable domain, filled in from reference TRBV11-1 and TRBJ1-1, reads EAEVAQSPRYKITEKSQAVAFWCDPISGHATLYWYRQILGQGPELLVQFQDESVVDDSQLPKDRFSAERLKGVDSTLKIQPAELGDSAMYLCASSWGQGNTEAFFGQGTRLTVV.